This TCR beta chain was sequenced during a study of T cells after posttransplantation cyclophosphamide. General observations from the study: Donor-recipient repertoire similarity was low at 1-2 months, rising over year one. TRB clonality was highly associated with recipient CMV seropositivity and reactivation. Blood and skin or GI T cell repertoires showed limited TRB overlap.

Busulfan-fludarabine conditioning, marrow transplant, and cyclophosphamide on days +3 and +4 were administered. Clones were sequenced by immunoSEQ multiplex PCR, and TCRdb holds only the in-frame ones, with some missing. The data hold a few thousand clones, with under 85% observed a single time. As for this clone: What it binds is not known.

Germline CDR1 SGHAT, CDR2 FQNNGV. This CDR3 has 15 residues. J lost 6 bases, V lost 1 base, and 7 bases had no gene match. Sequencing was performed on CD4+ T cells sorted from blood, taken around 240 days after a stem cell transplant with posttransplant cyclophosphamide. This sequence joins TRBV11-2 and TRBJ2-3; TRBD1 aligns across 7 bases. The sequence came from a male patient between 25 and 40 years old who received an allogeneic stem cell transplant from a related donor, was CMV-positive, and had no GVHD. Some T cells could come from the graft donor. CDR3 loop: CASSLVGRGQDTQYF. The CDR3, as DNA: TGTGCCAGCAGCTTAGTGGGTAGGGGGCAGGATACGCAGTATTTT.